The 32 T cell receptor beta chains presented below share a single source sample, sequenced in a study of response to subunit inactivated influenza vaccine. TCRdb redid the calling of the RT-PCR reads with MiXCR, one entry per CDR3 protein. Seen here are fewer than 350,000 distinct CDR3 sequences, 21% observed once, and the top ten hold roughly 10%. Specimen: PBMCs from blood, collected about 20 months after vaccination. These receptors originate from a man in his fifties or sixties who received an inactivated influenza vaccine.

This clonotype came up a few times. The chain carries TRBV20-1 and TRBJ1-2; D ambiguous. Trimming removed 2 bases from V and 5 bases from J, with 15 bases in between. This CDR3 comprises 14 residues. Looked up from germline, CDR1 is DFQATT and CDR2 is SNEGSKA (reference sequence). The CDR3 sequence is CSARPKAEVYGYTF. In DNA form, the CDR3 reads TGCAGTGCTAGACCAAAGGCAGAGGTTTATGGCTACACCTTC.

This clonotype was counted between two and nine times. This sequence joins TRBV20-1 and TRBJ1-1; possible D gene TRBD1, 5 bases. This CDR3 comprises 14 residues. Germline CDR1 and CDR2: DFQATT and SNEGSKA (reference sequence). With 5 bases removed from V and 3 bases from J, the gap between germline ends came to 16 bases. The CDR3 coding sequence is TGCAGTGCTCCCCCAGGGTGGTCGGACACTGAAGCTTTCTTT. Translation: CSAPPGWSDTEAFF.

This clonotype has a count of ten or more. The chain links TRBV4-3 to TRBJ1-6; possible D gene TRBD1, 5 bases. This CDR3 region has 13 residues. V dropped 7 bases and J dropped 8 bases, with 12 bases sitting between them. Germline V gene data show CDR1 as LGHNA and CDR2 as YSLEER. The CDR3 DNA follows: TGCGCCAGCATTACCAGGGCGGATTCACCCCTCCACTTT. It translates to CASITRADSPLHF.

This clonotype showed up just a few times. The genes are TRBV5-8 and TRBJ1-1; a possible D gene is TRBD1 (6 bases). Trimming removed 7 bases from V and 6 bases from J, with 16 bases in between. Germline lookup yields CDR1 SGHTS and CDR2 YDEGEE. The CDR3 runs to 13 residues. CDR3 loop: CASAKGGIAEAFF. The CDR3 coding sequence is TGTGCCAGCGCAAAAGGGGGAATCGCTGAAGCTTTCTTT.

This clonotype was observed a few times. V usage is TRBV12-5 and J usage is TRBJ2-7, with D possibly being TRBD1 or TRBD2 (7 bases each). Germline-derived CDR1 and CDR2 are LGHNT and FRNRAP. V lost 3 bases and J lost 0, with 15 bases in between. CDR3 length equals 16 residues. CDR3 DNA: TGTGCTAGTGGTTTACCGGGGGGACAGAGCTCCTACGAGCAGTACTTC. Amino acids: CASGLPGGQSSYEQYF.

The chain employs TRBV14 and TRBJ1-2; 8 bases match TRBD1. V lost 4 bases, J lost 13 bases, and 14 bases stayed unmatched. The length of the CDR3 is 14 residues. The germline V gene encodes CDR1 SGHDN and CDR2 FVKESK. Here the CDR3 reads CASSPRQGRETGTF. The CDR3 DNA reads as TGTGCCAGCAGCCCTAGACAGGGGCGGGAAACGGGCACCTTC.

This clonotype was recorded at least ten times. The chain uses TRBV5-1 and TRBJ1-4; D not resolved. Trimming stripped 4 bases from V and 3 bases from J, with 13 bases between. Germline V gives CDR1 SGHRS, CDR2 YFSETQ. The CDR3 spans 15 residues. The CDR3 DNA sequence: TGCGCCAGCAGCCAACGACAAGCCCCTAATGAAAAACTGTTTTTT. This sequence encodes CASSQRQAPNEKLFF.

The chain joins TRBV29-1 to TRBJ1-5, with unresolved D. The CDR3 contains 13 residues. The V and J ends lost 4 bases and 3 bases respectively, with 10 bases between them. Germline V gives CDR1 SQVTM, CDR2 ANQGSEA. In DNA form, the CDR3 reads TGCAGCGTTGCCAGGAGTGTCAATCAGCCCCAGCATTTT. This gives the protein CSVARSVNQPQHF.

V is TRBV7-9 and J is TRBJ2-7; the D gene could be TRBD1 or TRBD2 (5 bases each). The germline V and J ends were trimmed by 1 base and 5 bases, with 9 bases remaining between them. The CDR3 covers 13 residues. Germline values: CDR1 SEHNR, CDR2 FQNEAQ (reference sequence). Written as DNA, the CDR3 is TGTGCCAGCAGCTTAGTGGGACCTGACGAGCAGTACTTC. This codes for CASSLVGPDEQYF.

V and J are TRBV9 and TRBJ2-1, with 12 bases that match TRBD2. The germline CDR1 and CDR2 sequences are SGDLS and YYNGEE. V shed 0 bases and J 9 bases; nucleotides not matched to a gene: 4. The CDR3 contains 15 residues. The CDR3 sequence: CASSVVGLAGGEQFF. The CDR3 DNA follows: TGTGCCAGCAGCGTAGTGGGACTAGCGGGCGGTGAGCAGTTCTTC.

This clonotype was recorded only once. The V gene is TRBV27, the J gene TRBJ2-2, with D maybe TRBD1 (5 bases). V lost 10 bases to trimming and J lost 1 base, with 10 bases between them. In germline, CDR1 is MNHEY, CDR2 SMNVEV (reference sequence). The CDR3 has 13 residues. The CDR3 sequence: CATHDRNTGELFF. CDR3 nucleotides: TGTGCCACCCACGACAGGAACACCGGGGAGCTGTTTTTT.

The V call is TRBV5-1, the J call TRBJ1-1; unclear D gene. The V end lost 4 bases, the J end lost 10 bases, and 17 bases lay between the germline ends. The germline V gene has CDR1 SGHRS and CDR2 YFSETQ. CDR3 length: 13 amino acids. CDR3 in amino acids: CASSGSWAPGAFF. The CDR3 DNA follows: TGCGCCAGCAGCGGTAGTTGGGCGCCGGGAGCTTTCTTT.

This clonotype has ten or more counts. The chain combines TRBV6-1 with TRBJ2-4; 9 bases agree with TRBD2. Germline V gene lookup returns CDR1 MNHNS and CDR2 SASEGT. Losses at the gene ends were 8 bases for V and 13 bases for J; bases not matched to a gene: 12. This CDR3 is built from 13 residues. The CDR3 here is CASGRGSGSPQYF. For the CDR3, the DNA is TGTGCCAGCGGACGGGGTAGCGGGAGCCCCCAGTACTTC.

This clonotype was observed a handful of times. The chain has TRBV27 and TRBJ2-7; TRBD1 is a possible D gene (6 bases). The CDR3 spans 16 residues. V lost 5 bases and J lost 0, with 17 bases in between. Germline V gene sequence: CDR1 MNHEY, CDR2 SMNVEV (reference sequence). DNA of the CDR3: TGTGCCAGCAGTACAGACAGGTCTAGACTCTCCTACGAGCAGTACTTC. This translates into CASSTDRSRLSYEQYF.

This clonotype was detected a few times. The chain joins TRBV7-2 to TRBJ1-5; TRBD1 matches 7 bases. The CDR3 sequence is 15 residues long. Trimming removed 5 bases from V and 4 bases from J; junction bases left unmatched: 8. CDR1 and CDR2 from the germline V gene are SGHTA and FQGNSA. The DNA for the CDR3 is TGTGCCAGCAGCCTACAAACAGGGGCAAATCAGCCCCAGCATTTT. It translates to CASSLQTGANQPQHF.

The chain combines TRBV2 with TRBJ2-2; D gene uncertain. The V and J ends lost 2 bases and 6 bases respectively, with 1 base between them. This CDR3 has 11 residues. Per germline, CDR1 SNHLY and CDR2 FYNNEI. The CDR3 region has the DNA TGTGCCAGCAGTGAATCCGGGGAGCTGTTTTTT. Protein product: CASSESGELFF.

The rearrangement links TRBV28 to TRBJ2-1, with D hard to call. Trimming left V 7 bases short and J 7 bases short, with 20 bases between. CDR3 size: 15 residues. Germline CDR1 reads MDHEN; CDR2 reads SYDVKM. The CDR3 here is CASKFGEGHYNEQFF. The DNA for the CDR3 is TGTGCCAGCAAATTTGGGGAAGGCCATTATAATGAGCAGTTCTTC.

The genes are TRBV7-3 and TRBJ2-1; D possibly corresponds to TRBD2 (6 bases). Germline CDR1 is SGHTA and CDR2 is FQGTGA. The CDR3 spans 16 residues. V dropped 5 bases and J dropped 7 bases, with 21 bases sitting between them. CDR3 coding DNA: TGTGCCAGCAGCCCTTTCGGAGGCGGGACGGCTAATGAGCAGTTCTTC. This codes for CASSPFGGGTANEQFF. The full variable domain, in which reference TRBV7-3 and TRBJ2-1 provide the parts outside the CDR3, is GAGVSQTPSNKVTEKGKYVELRCDPISGHTALYWYRQSLGQGPEFLIYFQGTGAADDSGLPNDRFFAVRPEGSVSTLKIQRTERGDSAVYLCASSPFGGGTANEQFFGPGTRLTVL.

The rearrangement uses TRBV5-6 and TRBJ1-1; 7 bases align to TRBD1. From germline, CDR1 is SGHDT and CDR2 YYEEEE. The V segment lost 4 bases and the J segment 4 bases; nucleotides outside the gene matches: 7. CDR3 size: 14 residues. CDR3 DNA: TGTGCCAGCAGCCGCGACAGGGAGGGCACTGAAGCTTTCTTT. Residues: CASSRDREGTEAFF.

CDR3: CASSSIDRENQPQHF. The CDR3 DNA reads as TGTGCCAGCAGTTCAATCGACAGGGAAAATCAGCCCCAGCATTTT. V is TRBV28 and J is TRBJ1-5, with 7 bases matching TRBD1. CDR3 length: 15 residues. V lost 4 bases to trimming and J lost 4 bases; unmatched junction nucleotides: 7. CDR1 MDHEN and CDR2 SYDVKM come from the germline V gene.

This CDR3 is CSARDSRDTQYF. The CDR3 DNA is TGCAGTGCTAGGGACTCCCGGGATACGCAGTATTTT. The chain is built from TRBV20-1 and TRBJ2-3; maybe TRBD2 (5 bases). The length of the CDR3 is 12 residues. Germline lookup yields CDR1 DFQATT and CDR2 SNEGSKA (reference sequence). Trimming stripped 3 bases from V and 6 bases from J, with 10 bases between.

This clonotype was seen ten or more times. V is TRBV12-5 and J is TRBJ1-2, with 9 bases fitting TRBD1. J was trimmed by 4 bases and V by 5 bases; bases with no gene match: 8. The CDR3 loop spans 15 amino acids. Germline V gives CDR1 LGHNT, CDR2 FRNRAP. The CDR3 is CASGPGQGRSYGYTF. As DNA, the CDR3 is TGTGCTAGTGGTCCCGGACAGGGGAGATCCTATGGCTACACCTTC.

This clonotype turned up a few times. CDR3 amino acids: CASSQSGYQETQYF. In nucleotides, the CDR3 is TGCGCCAGCAGCCAAAGTGGGTACCAAGAGACCCAGTACTTC. This chain joins TRBV10-1 and TRBJ2-5; D is ambiguous. Germline CDR1 WNHNN, CDR2 SYGVQD (reference sequence). The length of the CDR3 is 14 residues. V lost 6 bases and J lost 0, with 11 bases in between.

Many counts were recorded for this clonotype. V and J are TRBV4-3 and TRBJ1-3; 9 bases agree with TRBD1. With 3 bases clipped from V and 4 bases from J, the junction kept 4 bases outside the gene matches. This CDR3 contains 15 residues. Germline V CDR1 and CDR2: LGHNA, YSLEER. This CDR3 reads CASSHGTGNGNTIYF. The CDR3 DNA is TGCGCCAGCAGCCATGGGACAGGGAACGGAAACACCATATATTTT.

This chain links TRBV11-2 with TRBJ1-2; 9 positions agree with TRBD1. The V segment lost 4 bases and the J segment 1 base; nucleotides outside the gene matches: 10. The germline CDR1 and CDR2 sequences are SGHAT and FQNNGV. The CDR3 loop spans 17 amino acids. CDR3 coding DNA: TGTGCCAGCAGCTCCCGGTACAGGGGGCGGGTTAACTATGGCTACACCTTC. Its translation: CASSSRYRGRVNYGYTF.

This clonotype was recorded a few times. V and J are TRBV21-1 and TRBJ1-3; TRBD1, the D gene given by the table, was not confirmed from the DNA. TRBV21-1 is assigned pseudogene status. The CDR3 is 14 residues long. The CDR3 reads CATYVGTEGNTIYF. For the CDR3, the DNA is TGTGCCACGTATGTGGGGACGGAAGGAAACACCATATATTTT.

V gene TRBV4-1 combines with J gene TRBJ2-1; tentatively, D is TRBD1 (7 bases). CDR1 MGHRA and CDR2 YSYEKL come from the germline V gene. This CDR3 contains 14 residues. Between the trimmed V and J ends, which lost 11 bases and 7 bases, there was a span of 21 bases. The CDR3 protein is CASKDLTGRNEQFF. Here the CDR3 DNA reads TGCGCCTCAAAGGATTTGACAGGGAGGAATGAGCAGTTCTTC.

The J gene is TRBJ2-5, the V gene TRBV7-2; TRBD2 agrees at 10 bases. Germline trimming cut 5 bases from V and 2 bases from J; bases unmatched to any gene: 5. Germline V CDR1 and CDR2: SGHTA, FQGNSA. The CDR3 is 15 residues long. This CDR3 reads CASSPSGGHQETQYF. The CDR3 DNA follows: TGTGCCAGCAGCCCTAGCGGGGGTCATCAAGAGACCCAGTACTTC.

This clonotype was seen more than once but under ten times. V gene TRBV12-3 or TRBV12-4 combines with J gene TRBJ1-5; D gene uncertain. CDR3 size: 15 residues. Trimming removed 2 bases at V and 0 bases at J, with 8 bases between. The CDR3 region has the DNA TGTGCCAGCAGTTTAAATGGCCTTAGCAATCAGCCCCAGCATTTT. This encodes CASSLNGLSNQPQHF.

This clonotype appeared many times. This chain links TRBV5-1 with TRBJ1-1; no clear D gene. Germline assignment: CDR1 SGHRS and CDR2 YFSETQ. V was pared by 5 bases and J by 1 base, with 9 bases between. The CDR3 contains 13 residues. CDR3 in amino acids: CASSPSGNTEAFF. The CDR3 DNA follows: TGCGCCAGCAGTCCCTCAGGGAACACTGAAGCTTTCTTT.

The CDR3 is CASSLIGPYEQYF. CDR3 bases: TGTGCCAGCAGTTTAATTGGACCCTACGAGCAGTACTTC. The chain joins TRBV12-3 or TRBV12-4 to TRBJ2-7, with unresolved D. This CDR3 is 13 amino acids long. Trimming stripped 2 bases from V and 2 bases from J, with 7 bases between.

The chain uses TRBV6-1 and TRBJ2-2, with D maybe TRBD2 (5 bases). This CDR3 has 15 residues. V lost 6 bases to trimming and J lost 4 bases, with 15 bases between them. From germline, CDR1 is MNHNS and CDR2 SASEGT. This chain's CDR3 is CASRPRPAGTGELFF. CDR3 in DNA: TGTGCCAGCAGACCGCGACCGGCGGGCACCGGGGAGCTGTTTTTT.